Listed below are T cell receptor beta chains from one sample, sequenced in a study of shared clonotypes between healthy human individuals. The data were produced by immunoSEQ multiplex PCR, yet TCRdb's version contains in-frame clones alone and is incomplete. Among about 100,000 clones listed, about half were seen once. Source material: PBMCs. These receptors came from a woman aged 40 to 50 in good health. Some clones in this sample may be carry-over from other donors' samples. The CDR3 runs from the conserved cysteine through the conserved F or W. The D gene is left open where the match is weak. Size tells how often a clone was seen (once, few, many) or the class of an expanded clone, and some rows leave it out.

V gene	clone size	J gene	D gene	CDR3 DNA	CDR3 protein
TRBV7-2	-	TRBJ2-3	TRBD2	TGTGCCAGCAGCTTTAGACTAGCGGGAGTGGTAGATACGCAGTATTTT	CASSFRLAGVVDTQYF
TRBV29-1	-	TRBJ2-1	-	TGCAGCGTTGATTCTGCAGGGGGGACCTACAATGAGCAGTTCTTC	CSVDSAGGTYNEQFF
TRBV19	-	TRBJ2-3	-	TGTGCCAGTAGTCCAATCCGGGCCCTAGATACGCAGTATTTT	CASSPIRALDTQYF
TRBV7-2	many	TRBJ1-5	TRBD1	TGTGCCAGCAGCTCTAGGACAGGTAGCAATCAGCCCCAGCATTTT	CASSSRTGSNQPQHF
TRBV9	-	TRBJ1-1	TRBD1	TGTGCCAGCAGGACTGGGACAGAGAACACTGAAGCTTTCTTT	CASRTGTENTEAFF
TRBV6-1	many	TRBJ2-1	TRBD2	TGTGCCAGCAGTGGCGGGAGTGGCTCTTGGGGACACAATGAGCAGTTCTTC	CASSGGSGSWGHNEQFF
TRBV11-1	many	TRBJ1-1	-	TGTGCCAGCAGCGAGACAGTCATGAACACTGAAGCTTTCTTT	CASSETVMNTEAFF
TRBV7-6	-	TRBJ2-2	-	TGTGCCAGCAGCTTAGCTCAGGGTGGCACCGGGGAGCTGTTTTTT	CASSLAQGGTGELFF
TRBV7-3	-	TRBJ2-1	-	TGTGCCAGCAGCTTAGATCCGGGATACAATGAGCAGTTCTTC	CASSLDPGYNEQFF
TRBV27	-	TRBJ1-3	-	TGTGCCAGCAGTCCCCAGGGGCCTCGCCGCGGAAACACCATATATTTT	CASSPQGPRRGNTIYF
TRBV30	-	TRBJ2-1	TRBD2	TGTGCCTGGAGCAAGGGACTAGCGGGACAGGGCGATGAGCAGTTCTTC	CAWSKGLAGQGDEQFF
TRBV11-3	-	TRBJ2-2	-	TGTGCCAGCAGCTTAGGACAGGGGGAGCTGTTTTTT	CASSLGQGELFF
TRBV15	few	TRBJ2-7	-	TGTGCCACCAGCAGGGACCGAACCTACGAGCAGTACTTC	CATSRDRTYEQYF
TRBV27	few	TRBJ1-5	-	TGTGCCAGCAGGGCGGGAGGGGTCAATCAGCCCCAGCATTTT	CASRAGGVNQPQHF